Sequencing of this T cell receptor (beta chain) was carried out in a study of blood T cell repertoires in COVID-19. Assay: immunoSEQ multiplex PCR; the TCRdb copy retains only in-frame clones and omits some. This table holds 70,000 to 90,000 clones, around 89% found once. CDR1 SGDLS and CDR2 YYNGEE come from the germline V gene. The CDR3 is 16 residues long. Unmatched junction bases numbered 6, after V lost 4 bases and J lost 0 bases. The rearrangement uses TRBV9 and TRBJ1-4, with TRBD1 matching 7 bases. The TCR sequence derives from a woman between 45 and 65 years old with acute COVID-19. The sequenced sample consisted of PBMCs or T cells enriched from blood (not recorded which). Here the CDR3 DNA reads TGTGCCAGCAGCCGGGACAGACCAGCAACTAATGAAAAACTGTTTTTT. This encodes CASSRDRPATNEKLFF. The variable domain in full, with the rest retrieved from reference TRBV9 and TRBJ1-4, is DSGVTQTPKHLITATGQRVTLRCSPRSGDLSVYWYQQSLDQGLQFLIQYYNGEERAKGNILERFSAQQFPDLHSELNLSSLELGDSALYFCASSRDRPATNEKLFFGSGTQLSVL.